What follows is one TCR beta chain and its context. Antigen specificity is unknown. Produced via immunoSEQ multiplex PCR; TCRdb's table is partial and in-frame only. This table has roughly 23,000 clones, approximately 74% appearing once. The data stem from a study of cytotoxic CD8 clonotypes in ibrutinib-treated CLL. Regarding the study as a whole: Contraction or stability on treatment was seen for public clonotypes, which were uncommon. Clonality (at baseline) was higher than in age-matched healthy donors and tracked circulating CD8+ T-cell counts. The times at which samples were taken varied between sustained-remission and progressing patients.

This TCR derives from a human donor with chronic lymphocytic leukemia. The specimen was PBMCs, collected before ibrutinib treatment.

The chain's CDR3 is CASSEALAGGTNEQFF. DNA for the CDR3: TGTGCCAGCAGTGAAGCGCTCGCGGGCGGTACTAATGAGCAGTTCTTC. The chain employs TRBV6-1 and TRBJ2-1, with TRBD2 as a possible D gene (5 bases). CDR3 size: 16 residues. Trimming shortened V by 0 bases and J by 7 bases, and 16 bases separated the two germline ends. Germline lookup yields CDR1 MNHNS and CDR2 SASEGT.